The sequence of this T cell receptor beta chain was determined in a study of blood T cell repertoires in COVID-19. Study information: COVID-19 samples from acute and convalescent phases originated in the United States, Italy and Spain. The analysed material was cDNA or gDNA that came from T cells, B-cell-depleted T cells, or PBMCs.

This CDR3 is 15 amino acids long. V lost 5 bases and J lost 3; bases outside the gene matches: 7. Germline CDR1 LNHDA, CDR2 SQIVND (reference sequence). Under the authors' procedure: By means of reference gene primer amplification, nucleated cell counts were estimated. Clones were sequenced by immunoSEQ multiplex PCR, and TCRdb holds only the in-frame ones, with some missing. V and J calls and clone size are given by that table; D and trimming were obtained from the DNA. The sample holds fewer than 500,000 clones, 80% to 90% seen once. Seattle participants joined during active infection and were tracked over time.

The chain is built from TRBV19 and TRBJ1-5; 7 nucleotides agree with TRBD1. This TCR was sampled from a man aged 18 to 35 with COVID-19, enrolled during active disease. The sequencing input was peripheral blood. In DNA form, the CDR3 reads TGTGCCAGTAGTGTGTGGACAGGCGACAATCAGCCCCAGCATTTT. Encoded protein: CASSVWTGDNQPQHF.